These 20 T cell receptor beta chains came from one sample sequenced in a study of blood T cell repertoires in COVID-19. Only in-frame clones appear in the TCRdb table, and some are missing; sequencing was by immunoSEQ multiplex PCR. This sample carries fewer than 200,000 clones, 70% to 90% of them seen once, and the ten largest clones take more than 0.85%. The specimen sequenced was peripheral blood. These receptors were obtained from a man aged 35-49 years with acute or convalescent COVID-19.

The chain employs TRBV6-2 or TRBV6-3 and TRBJ2-1, with a possible D match to TRBD1 (6 bases). This CDR3 has 14 residues. Germline CDR1 MNHEY, CDR2 SVGEGT. V shed 4 bases and J shed 1 base, with 8 bases lying between them. CDR3 residues: CASSSQGSYNEQFF. CDR3 nucleotide sequence: TGTGCCAGCAGTTCGCAGGGGTCCTACAATGAGCAGTTCTTC.

CDR3 nucleotides: TGTGCCAGCAGTTACCGGGGTAGAACCCACTTT. It codes for CASSYRGRTHF. This chain uses TRBV6-2 or TRBV6-3 with TRBJ1-6; D gene ambiguous. CDR3 length: 11 amino acids. Germline CDR1 MNHEY, CDR2 SVGEGT. The V and J ends lost 2 bases and 18 bases respectively, with 11 bases between them.

J is TRBJ1-5 and V is TRBV6-5, with TRBD1 as a possible D gene (5 bases). Between the trimmed V and J ends, which lost 6 bases and 3 bases, there was a span of 9 bases. The CDR3 contains 13 residues. Germline CDR1 is MNHEY and CDR2 is SVGAGI. The CDR3 here is CASRRQFNQPQHF. The CDR3 bases are TGTGCCAGCAGGCGACAGTTCAATCAGCCCCAGCATTTT.

The V gene is TRBV19, the J gene TRBJ2-2, with a tentative D call TRBD1 (5 bases). CDR1 is LNHDA and CDR2 is SQIVND in the germline V gene (reference sequence). This CDR3 is built from 16 residues. V was trimmed by 3 bases and J by 5 bases, leaving 16 bases between them. The CDR3 DNA reads TGTGCCAGTAGTATTCAAGAAATCCAGGGTACCGGGGAGCTGTTTTTT. It translates to CASSIQEIQGTGELFF.

The CDR3, as DNA: TGTGCCAGCACCCGAGGTCGACAGCAGAACACTGAAGCTTTCTTT. It translates to CASTRGRQQNTEAFF. The rearrangement joins TRBV2 to TRBJ1-1; D is perhaps TRBD1 (5 bases). In germline, CDR1 is SNHLY, CDR2 FYNNEI. This CDR3 contains 15 residues. Trimming removed 7 bases at V and 1 base at J, with 16 bases between.

This chain joins TRBV5-1 and TRBJ2-3, with D possibly TRBD2 on 6 matching bases. The V end was cut by 0 bases, the J end by 7 bases, with 9 bases between. Per the germline V gene, CDR1 is SGHRS and CDR2 is YFSETQ. This CDR3 spans 13 amino acids. For the CDR3, the DNA is TGCGCCAGCAGCTTGGGGGGACTCAATACGCAGTATTTT. Translating gives CASSLGGLNTQYF.

V and J are TRBV18 and TRBJ1-1; D possibly corresponds to TRBD1 (5 bases). This CDR3 spans 16 amino acids. Germline V gene data show CDR1 as KGHSH and CDR2 as LQKENI. V was pared by 2 bases and J by 0 bases, with 13 bases between. The CDR3 here is CASSPDRNYMNTEAFF. Here the CDR3 DNA reads TGTGCCAGCTCACCAGACAGAAATTATATGAACACTGAAGCTTTCTTT.

This chain links TRBV7-2 with TRBJ2-5, with TRBD2 as a possible D gene (7 bases). This CDR3 has 15 amino acids. Germline lookup yields CDR1 SGHTA and CDR2 FQGNSA. Trimming pared 5 bases from V and 5 bases from J, leaving 18 bases between. CDR3 sequence (DNA): TGTGCCAGCAGCCCGGGCGGGGGCCGTAAGGAGACCCAGTACTTC. Its translation is CASSPGGGRKETQYF.

This sequence joins TRBV19 and TRBJ1-5; weak D call: TRBD1 (5 bases). The CDR3 has 13 amino acids. Germline lookup yields CDR1 LNHDA and CDR2 SQIVND (reference sequence). The germline V and J ends were trimmed by 5 bases and 5 bases, with 10 bases remaining between them. CDR3 bases: TGTGCCAGTAGTCCCCAGGGTCATCAGCCCCAGCATTTT. It specifies CASSPQGHQPQHF.

The CDR3 nucleotides are TGTGCCAGCAGTTATGGAGGCAATCAGCCCCAGCATTTT. Encoded protein: CASSYGGNQPQHF. The chain links TRBV6-5 to TRBJ1-5; D ambiguous. The CDR3 spans 13 residues. V was trimmed by 3 bases and J by 2 bases, leaving 5 bases between them. Per the germline V gene, CDR1 is MNHEY and CDR2 is SVGAGI.

The rearrangement links TRBV7-3 to TRBJ1-1; the D is unclear. This CDR3 comprises 13 residues. Trimming removed 5 bases from V and 0 bases from J, with 7 bases in between. Germline V gene sequence: CDR1 SGHTA, CDR2 FQGTGA. The CDR3 spells CASSETVNTEAFF. Written as DNA, the CDR3 is TGTGCCAGCAGCGAAACGGTGAACACTGAAGCTTTCTTT.

The chain links TRBV6-5 to TRBJ1-5; D possibly corresponds to TRBD1 (5 bases). The V end was cut by 6 bases, the J end by 5 bases, with 11 bases between. Germline assignment: CDR1 MNHEY and CDR2 SVGAGI. This CDR3 is built from 13 residues. This chain's CDR3 is CASSFDRDQPQHF. The CDR3 DNA is TGTGCCAGCAGCTTCGACAGAGATCAGCCCCAGCATTTT.

The genes are TRBV7-2 and TRBJ1-5, with 8 bases aligning to TRBD1. Per the germline V gene, CDR1 is SGHTA and CDR2 is FQGNSA. The CDR3 is made up of 14 amino acids. V was pared by 6 bases and J by 4 bases, with 5 bases of the junction left unmatched. The CDR3 DNA reads TGTGCCAGCAGAGGGACAGGAGTGAATCAGCCCCAGCATTTT. It codes for CASRGTGVNQPQHF.

This clone was seen only once. This sequence joins TRBV3-1 (or the pseudogene TRBV3-2) and TRBJ1-6; TRBD1 aligns across 8 bases. V lost 8 bases to trimming and J lost 9 bases; unmatched junction nucleotides: 6. Germline lookup yields CDR1 LGHDT and CDR2 YNNKEL (reference sequence). This CDR3 contains 13 residues. The CDR3, as DNA: TGTGCCAGCGGGGGACAGGTTCTTTCACCCCTCCACTTT. It encodes CASGGQVLSPLHF.

A word on this clone: Different DNA sequences within this sample yield the same CDR3. The chain's CDR3 is CASSQEILAGDVAGELFF. The CDR3 coding sequence is TGTGCCAGCAGCCAAGAGATACTAGCGGGGGATGTTGCCGGGGAGCTGTTTTTT. This chain uses TRBV3-1 (or the pseudogene TRBV3-2) with TRBJ2-2; 11 nucleotides agree with TRBD2. The CDR3 totals 18 residues. The J segment lost 6 bases and the V segment lost 0 bases, leaving 9 bases of the junction unmatched. The germline CDR1 and CDR2 sequences are LGHDT and YNNKEL (reference sequence).

CDR3 sequence reads: CASSSGGTANTGELFF. The CDR3 DNA reads as TGCGCCAGCAGCTCTGGGGGGACAGCGAACACCGGGGAGCTGTTTTTT. V and J are TRBV5-1 and TRBJ2-2; tentatively, D is TRBD1 (7 bases). This CDR3 comprises 16 residues. Germline CDR1 reads SGHRS; CDR2 reads YFSETQ. V was cut by 3 bases and J by 0 bases, with 12 bases left in between.

The rearrangement joins TRBV18 to TRBJ1-6, with TRBD1 as a possible D gene (6 bases). Between the trimmed V and J ends, which lost 1 base and 9 bases, there was a span of 13 bases. CDR1 is KGHSH and CDR2 is LQKENI in the germline V gene. The CDR3 has 15 residues. CDR3 DNA: TGTGCCAGCTCACCACTGGGCCAGGGGAGTTCACCCCTCCACTTT. Translation gives CASSPLGQGSSPLHF.

The V gene is TRBV7-8, the J gene TRBJ2-3; perhaps TRBD1 as D (6 bases). This CDR3 contains 15 residues. Per the germline V gene, CDR1 is SGHVS and CDR2 is FQNEAQ. Trimming removed 6 bases at V and 0 bases at J, with 13 bases between. The CDR3, as DNA: TGTGCCAGCAGTAAACAGGGCCCAAGCACAGATACGCAGTATTTT. It is translated as CASSKQGPSTDTQYF.

This chain uses TRBV5-4 with TRBJ2-5; 8 nucleotides line up with TRBD2. Germline loops: CDR1 SGHNT, CDR2 YYREEE (reference sequence). J gave up 3 bases and V 1 base, and 8 bases lay outside the gene matches. This CDR3 region has 16 residues. The CDR3 region has the DNA TGTGCCAGCAGCTTGTCTTGGGGGCGGGGGGAAGAGACCCAGTACTTC. It specifies CASSLSWGRGEETQYF.

The rearrangement links TRBV5-1 to TRBJ1-1; perhaps TRBD1 as D (6 bases). CDR3 size: 16 residues. V lost 1 base and J 4 bases, leaving 17 bases between the germline ends. CDR1 is SGHRS and CDR2 is YFSETQ in the germline V gene. The CDR3 sequence: CASSLSLGAGSTEAFF. Written as DNA, the CDR3 is TGCGCCAGCAGCTTGTCGCTGGGGGCCGGTAGCACTGAAGCTTTCTTT.